These 28 T cell receptor beta chains were sequenced from one sample in a study of blood T cell repertoires in COVID-19. Clones were sequenced by immunoSEQ multiplex PCR, and TCRdb holds only the in-frame ones, with some missing. In the table there are under 200,000 clones, about 86% of which are singletons. Input material: peripheral blood. These receptors came from a woman in her 70s with acute or convalescent COVID-19.

This clone was recorded a few times. Here the CDR3 DNA reads TGTGCCAGCTCACTTCAGGGGGCCGTTAGCAATCAGCCCCAGCATTTT. Translating it yields CASSLQGAVSNQPQHF. The chain joins TRBV18 to TRBJ1-5, with 8 positions matching TRBD1. CDR1 is KGHSH, CDR2 LQKENI, per germline. V shed 4 bases and J 0 bases; nucleotides not matched to a gene: 5. The CDR3 has 16 residues.

This chain uses TRBV28 with TRBJ2-7, with 8 bases matching TRBD1. V lost 8 bases and J lost 3; bases outside the gene matches: 9. The CDR3 is 14 residues long. The germline V gene has CDR1 MDHEN and CDR2 SYDVKM. The CDR3 DNA is TGTGCCAGCGTTCCCGGGACAGGCAGCTACGAGCAGTACTTC. Protein product: CASVPGTGSYEQYF.

The genes are TRBV4-3 and TRBJ2-7; 8 nucleotides agree with TRBD1. Per germline, CDR1 LGHNA and CDR2 YSLEER. Trimming took 5 bases from V and 1 from J; bases not matched to a gene: 7. The CDR3 is made up of 15 amino acids. CDR3 coding DNA: TGCGCCAGCAGCTTTGGGACAGGAGATTCCTACGAGCAGTACTTC. This encodes CASSFGTGDSYEQYF.

The chain uses TRBV7-6 and TRBJ2-7; possibly TRBD1 for D (6 bases). CDR3 length equals 16 residues. Trimming stripped 0 bases from V and 2 bases from J, with 14 bases between. Germline V gives CDR1 SGHVS, CDR2 FNYEAQ. The CDR3 sequence: CASSLAGRDTTYEQYF. The CDR3 DNA reads as TGTGCCAGCAGCTTAGCGGGCCGGGACACCACCTACGAGCAGTACTTC. The complete variable domain, with remaining parts taken from reference TRBV7-6 and TRBJ2-7, reads GAGVSQSPRYKVTKRGQDVALRCDPISGHVSLYWYRQALGQGPEFLTYFNYEAQQDKSGLPNDRFSAERPEGSISTLTIQRTEQRDSAMYRCASSLAGRDTTYEQYFGPGTRLTVT.

V and J are TRBV9 and TRBJ1-1, with D perhaps matching TRBD1 (5 bases). V lost 7 bases, J lost 8 bases, and 18 bases lay in between. The CDR3 sequence is 13 residues long. Germline CDR1 reads SGDLS; CDR2 reads YYNGEE. The CDR3 spells CASSEGVWGEAFF. The DNA of the CDR3 is TGTGCCAGCTCGGAAGGGGTGTGGGGAGAAGCTTTCTTT. The whole variable domain, filled in from reference TRBV9 and TRBJ1-1, reads DSGVTQTPKHLITATGQRVTLRCSPRSGDLSVYWYQQSLDQGLQFLIQYYNGEERAKGNILERFSAQQFPDLHSELNLSSLELGDSALYFCASSEGVWGEAFFGQGTRLTVV.

The rearrangement uses TRBV28 and TRBJ2-7, with D perhaps TRBD2 (5 bases). Germline CDR1 MDHEN, CDR2 SYDVKM. V was cut by 4 bases and J by 1 base, with 8 bases left in between. This CDR3 region has 13 residues. The chain's CDR3 is CASSSGLSYEQYF. The CDR3 region has the DNA TGTGCCAGCAGTTCGGGATTATCCTACGAGCAGTACTTC.

V usage is TRBV7-2 and J usage is TRBJ2-2; D gene unclear. V gave up 1 base and J gave up 0 bases, with 6 bases separating them. Germline V gene sequence: CDR1 SGHTA, CDR2 FQGNSA. CDR3 length equals 15 residues. CDR3 sequence: CASSLGQSNTGELFF. The CDR3 DNA reads as TGTGCCAGCAGCTTAGGGCAGTCGAACACCGGGGAGCTGTTTTTT.

The chain joins TRBV5-1 to TRBJ1-1; weak D call: TRBD1 (5 bases). Germline V gene sequence: CDR1 SGHRS, CDR2 YFSETQ. V lost 5 bases and J lost 7, with 30 bases in between. The CDR3 is made up of 18 amino acids. The CDR3 spells CASSNPGFSRTTESEAFF. The CDR3 DNA is TGCGCCAGCAGTAACCCAGGGTTTTCCAGGACAACCGAGAGTGAAGCTTTCTTT.

V is TRBV7-2 and J is TRBJ2-7; 7 bases are shared with TRBD2. The ends lost 2 bases at V and 2 bases at J; junction bases unmatched: 9. The CDR3 has 16 amino acids. The germline CDR1 and CDR2 sequences are SGHTA and FQGNSA. CDR3 residues: CASSLWAGVSAYEQYF. The CDR3 coding sequence is TGTGCCAGCAGCTTATGGGCGGGAGTTTCTGCCTACGAGCAGTACTTC.

The chain combines TRBV7-8 with TRBJ2-7, with TRBD2 identical over 7 bases. This CDR3 comprises 14 residues. Germline lookup yields CDR1 SGHVS and CDR2 FQNEAQ. V shed 5 bases, J shed 2 bases, and the junction held 6 bases outside the gene matches. CDR3 DNA sequence: TGTGCCAGCAGCCCAGGAGGGACTACCTACGAGCAGTACTTC. Its translation is CASSPGGTTYEQYF. Combining the CDR3 with reference TRBV7-8 and TRBJ2-7 gives the whole variable domain GAGVSQSPRYKVAKRGQDVALRCDPISGHVSLFWYQQALGQGPEFLTYFQNEAQLDKSGLPSDRFFAERPEGSVSTLKIQRTQQEDSAVYLCASSPGGTTYEQYFGPGTRLTVT.

This clone has only one observation. This chain links TRBV28 with TRBJ1-6; 9 nucleotides match TRBD1. V trimming: 1 base; J trimming: 9 bases; junction bases outside the gene matches: 7. This CDR3 spans 16 amino acids. Germline CDR1 MDHEN, CDR2 SYDVKM. The CDR3 loop is CASSLLGGDRASPLHF. The DNA of the CDR3 is TGTGCCAGCAGTTTATTGGGAGGGGACAGGGCTTCACCCCTCCACTTT.

The chain carries TRBV12-3 or TRBV12-4 and TRBJ1-5; D gene ambiguous. The CDR3 contains 13 residues. Trimming left V 3 bases short and J 4 bases short, with 7 bases between. The CDR3: CASSFRSNQPQHF. The CDR3 coding sequence is TGTGCCAGCAGTTTCCGCAGTAATCAGCCCCAGCATTTT.

V usage is TRBV5-1 and J usage is TRBJ1-4; tentatively, D is TRBD1 (5 bases). Germline assignment: CDR1 SGHRS and CDR2 YFSETQ. This CDR3 contains 15 residues. The V gene lost 1 base and the J gene lost 8 bases, with 15 bases spanning the gap. The CDR3 reads CASSLRAGPEEKLFF. CDR3 in DNA: TGCGCCAGCAGCTTGCGGGCAGGGCCCGAAGAAAAACTGTTTTTT.

This CDR3 is CASSSAQGRPVWNTEAFF. CDR3 nucleotide sequence: TGTGCCAGCAGCTCAGCACAGGGGCGACCTGTATGGAACACTGAAGCTTTCTTT. The chain carries TRBV7-9 and TRBJ1-1; 7 bases match TRBD1. V lost 4 bases, J lost 1 base, and 15 bases stayed unmatched. CDR1 and CDR2 (germline): SEHNR, FQNEAQ (reference sequence). This CDR3 contains 18 residues.

The rearrangement links TRBV5-1 to TRBJ1-6, with 8 bases aligning to TRBD1. Germline V CDR1 and CDR2: SGHRS, YFSETQ. CDR3 length: 15 amino acids. J gave up 5 bases and V 4 bases, and 5 bases lay outside the gene matches. The DNA for the CDR3 is TGCGCCAGCAGCCACCTGGACAGGGATAATTCACCCCTCCACTTT. This codes for CASSHLDRDNSPLHF.

V usage is TRBV6-5 and J usage is TRBJ1-5; 10 nucleotides align to TRBD1. V shed 6 bases and J 6 bases; nucleotides not matched to a gene: 8. The CDR3 covers 15 residues. Germline CDR1 MNHEY, CDR2 SVGAGI. CDR3 DNA: TGTGCCAGCAGCCAAGACAGGGGGCTGGGTCAGCCCCAGCATTTT. It encodes CASSQDRGLGQPQHF.

The chain has TRBV9 and TRBJ1-2; D might be TRBD1 (6 bases). Trimming took off 4 bases at V and 1 base at J, with 11 bases between the two ends. Germline values: CDR1 SGDLS, CDR2 YYNGEE. This CDR3 contains 14 residues. CDR3 coding DNA: TGTGCCAGCAGCCGGGACACCTTTAACTATGGCTACACCTTC. Protein sequence: CASSRDTFNYGYTF.

The chain combines TRBV5-4 with TRBJ1-4; possible D gene TRBD1, 5 bases. The V gene's germline CDR1 is SGHNT and CDR2 YYREEE (reference sequence). The CDR3 spans 13 residues. Trimming left V 4 bases short and J 8 bases short, with 12 bases between. This CDR3 is CASSAREGEKLFF. The CDR3 DNA reads as TGTGCCAGCAGCGCGCGGGAGGGGGAAAAACTGTTTTTT.

The rearrangement uses TRBV5-5 and TRBJ1-1; no clear D. The germline CDR1 and CDR2 sequences are SGHKS and YYEKEE (reference sequence). V lost 0 bases and J 6 bases, leaving 15 bases between the germline ends. CDR3 size: 15 residues. The CDR3, as DNA: TGTGCCAGCAGCTTGGCGCGGGAAACATGGGCTGAAGCTTTCTTT. It is translated as CASSLARETWAEAFF.

In this sample, this clone turned up once. J is TRBJ1-5 and V is TRBV7-2; 9 nucleotides align to TRBD1. With V trimmed by 6 bases and J by 6 bases, 9 bases remained unmatched. In germline, CDR1 is SGHTA, CDR2 FQGNSA. The CDR3 sequence is 15 residues long. CDR3 nucleotide sequence: TGTGCCAGCAGTTACGGACAGGGGACGTTTCAGCCCCAGCATTTT. It encodes CASSYGQGTFQPQHF.

The CDR3 DNA reads as TGCGCCAGCAGCCAAGACCCCGTGGGCACGGAAGGTGAAAAACTGTTTTTT. As protein: CASSQDPVGTEGEKLFF. The chain joins TRBV4-3 to TRBJ1-4; D remains unclear. Germline CDR1 reads LGHNA; CDR2 reads YSLEER. V gave up 0 bases and J gave up 7 bases, with 18 bases separating them. This CDR3 comprises 17 residues.

The chain couples TRBV7-2 to TRBJ1-1; 10 bases agree with TRBD1. Trimming cost V 2 bases and J 11 bases; bases outside gene matches: 8. The CDR3 has 14 amino acids. CDR1 is SGHTA and CDR2 is FQGNSA in the germline V gene. In DNA form, the CDR3 reads TGTGCCAGCAGCTTATGGGGACAGGGGATGGTTGCTTTCTTT. Translated, it gives CASSLWGQGMVAFF.

This chain joins TRBV7-2 and TRBJ1-4; 7 bases match TRBD1. J lost 7 bases, V lost 2 bases, and 7 bases had no gene match. This CDR3 contains 15 residues. The germline V gene has CDR1 SGHTA and CDR2 FQGNSA. CDR3 in DNA: TGTGCCAGCAGCTTACAGACAGGGACCCGTGAAAAACTGTTTTTT. Protein product: CASSLQTGTREKLFF.

The rearrangement joins TRBV5-1 to TRBJ1-1; D may be TRBD1 (5 bases). Germline V lookup: CDR1 SGHRS, CDR2 YFSETQ. Deletions cut 3 bases from V and 4 bases from J, with 10 bases between. The CDR3 has 13 residues. For the CDR3, the DNA is TGCGCCAGCAGCTCCGGCGGGGGCACTGAAGCTTTCTTT. It codes for CASSSGGGTEAFF. Combining the CDR3 with reference TRBV5-1 and TRBJ1-1 gives the whole variable domain KAGVTQTPRYLIKTRGQQVTLSCSPISGHRSVSWYQQTPGQGLQFLFEYFSETQRNKGNFPGRFSGRQFSNSRSEMNVSTLELGDSALYLCASSSGGGTEAFFGQGTRLTVV.

This rearrangement joins TRBV5-1 to TRBJ2-5; D unclear. V lost 2 bases and J 5 bases, leaving 13 bases between the germline ends. The CDR3 is 14 amino acids. The germline V gene has CDR1 SGHRS and CDR2 YFSETQ. CDR3 nucleotides: TGCGCCAGCAGCTTAAGTCTCCACCGGGAGACCCAGTACTTC. Translating it yields CASSLSLHRETQYF. Complete variable domain (other parts from reference TRBV5-1 and TRBJ2-5): KAGVTQTPRYLIKTRGQQVTLSCSPISGHRSVSWYQQTPGQGLQFLFEYFSETQRNKGNFPGRFSGRQFSNSRSEMNVSTLELGDSALYLCASSLSLHRETQYFGPGTRLLVL.

The chain recombines TRBV5-1 with TRBJ2-1; 8 bases fit TRBD2. V lost 2 bases to trimming and J lost 0 bases; unmatched junction nucleotides: 4. The CDR3 is 16 amino acids. Germline CDR1 reads SGHRS; CDR2 reads YFSETQ. CDR3 sequence: CASSFEAGVSYNEQFF. For the CDR3, the DNA is TGCGCCAGCAGCTTTGAAGCGGGAGTCTCCTACAATGAGCAGTTCTTC.

The rearrangement joins TRBV4-1 to TRBJ2-7, with D perhaps TRBD2 (7 bases). CDR1 is MGHRA and CDR2 is YSYEKL in the germline V gene. This CDR3 has 15 residues. Trimming took off 4 bases at V and 5 bases at J, with 18 bases between the two ends. The CDR3 sequence is CASSLSGGGFNEQYF. CDR3 bases: TGCGCCAGCAGCCTAAGTGGGGGGGGCTTCAACGAGCAGTACTTC.

This chain joins TRBV6-1 and TRBJ1-2, with D perhaps matching TRBD1 (5 bases). V lost 3 bases, J lost 4 bases, and 15 bases lay in between. The length of the CDR3 is 15 residues. Germline CDR1 and CDR2: MNHNS and SASEGT. The CDR3 nucleotides read TGTGCCAGCAGTGATAGTGGCAGGGTGCTCTATGGCTACACCTTC. Translated: CASSDSGRVLYGYTF.